A selection of T cell receptor beta chains follows, all from one sample in a study of post-analysis software for immune sequencing data. MiXCR was run by TCRdb on the PCR reads, yielding one entry per CDR3 protein. There are about 430,000 distinct CDR3 sequences in the sample; roughly 40% occur only once, and less than 8% lies in the top ten. Input material: blood. All receptors come from a girl aged 2 to 10 with multiple sclerosis. CDR3s include the opening cysteine and the closing phenylalanine or tryptophan. Each record gives: J gene, D gene, clone size, V gene, CDR3 DNA, CDR3 protein. The D gene is left open where the match is weak. The size of a clone is reported for some rows only, either as once, few or many, or as a class for expanded clones.

TRBJ2-3	TRBD2	-	TRBV7-8	TGTGCCAGCAGCAAGACCCTAGCGGGGTCGCAGTATTTT	CASSKTLAGSQYF
TRBJ2-1	-	-	TRBV29-1	TGCAGCGTTGAACAGATTCCCGGATGCAATGAGCAGTTCTTC	CSVEQIPGCNEQFF
TRBJ2-7	-	once	TRBV28	TGTGCCAGCAGCTCCCCCACTAGTTCCATTTGGAACAATGAGCAGTACTTC	CASSSPTSSIWNNEQYF
TRBJ1-1	-	few	TRBV20-1	TGCAGTGCTAGGGGGGGGTTGGCCACTGAAGCTTTCTTT	CSARGGLATEAFF
TRBJ2-7	-	-	TRBV5-1	TGCGCCAGCAGCCTGGGGGGCGTAAACGGTACCTACGAGCAGTACTTC	CASSLGGVNGTYEQYF
TRBJ2-7	TRBD2	-	TRBV7-8	TGTGCCAGCAGCCGTTCTACTAGCGGATCCTACGAGCAGTACTTC	CASSRSTSGSYEQYF
TRBJ1-1	TRBD1	many	TRBV29-1	TGCAGCGCCCTAACCGGGACAGGAGCCTCTGAAGCTTTCTTT	CSALTGTGASEAFF
TRBJ2-4	-	once	TRBV27	TGTGCCAGCAGTTTCAGTGGCGCCGCAGGGTTCAACATTCAGTACTTC	CASSFSGAAGFNIQYF
TRBJ2-3	-	-	TRBV11-2	TGTGCCAGCAGCCATCCGACGATGCGCACAGATACGCAGTATTTT	CASSHPTMRTDTQYF
TRBJ2-1	TRBD2	few	TRBV9	TGTGCCAGCAGCGCGGGGGGACCCTTTTACAATGAGCAGTTCTTC	CASSAGGPFYNEQFF
TRBJ2-7	-	-	TRBV28	TGTGCCAGCAGTTTCGGAGCGTCTTCCTACGAGCAGTACTTC	CASSFGASSYEQYF
TRBJ2-7	TRBD1	few	TRBV6-1	TGTGCCAGCAGGGACAGGGCACGCGAGCAGTACTTC	CASRDRAREQYF
TRBJ2-1	-	-	TRBV20-1	TGCAGTGCTAGAGGACAGAATGAGCAGTTCTTC	CSARGQNEQFF
TRBJ1-4	-	-	TRBV21-1	TGTGCCAGCAGCAAAGGGATGGAGGGGTCGTGGAAACTGTTTTTT	CASSKGMEGSWKLFF
TRBJ2-1	TRBD2	-	TRBV4-2	TGTGCCAGCAGCCAAGATATCGCTAGCGGGAGCTCCTACAATGAGCAGTTCTTC	CASSQDIASGSSYNEQFF
TRBJ2-3	TRBD2	-	TRBV20-1	TGCAGTGCGCCGCCGGGGGGGACCTACACAGATACGCAGTATTTT	CSAPPGGTYTDTQYF
TRBJ2-3	-	-	TRBV29-1	TGCAGCGTCGAAAAAACAGATACGCAGTATTTT	CSVEKTDTQYF
TRBJ2-1	-	-	TRBV3-1	TGTGCCAGCAGCCAAGAATCCGGAGGCAATGAGCAGTTCTTC	CASSQESGGNEQFF
TRBJ2-1	TRBD1	-	TRBV29-1	TGCAGCGTTAGGGACAGGGGAAATGAGCAGTTCTTC	CSVRDRGNEQFF
TRBJ2-5	-	-	TRBV13	TGTGCCAGCAGCTTAGGCCAGGGCATAGGAGAGACCCAGTACTTC	CASSLGQGIGETQYF
TRBJ1-5	-	-	TRBV7-9	TGTGCCAGCAGCCCGGGAGCTGGGGAGGGTCAGCCCCAGCATTTT	CASSPGAGEGQPQHF
TRBJ2-3	-	few	TRBV29-1	TGCAGCGGGGAAAACACAGATACGCAGTATTTT	CSGENTDTQYF
TRBJ2-7	-	few	TRBV6-5	TGTGCCAGCAGTTACTCTTGGGCCTACGAGCAGTACTTC	CASSYSWAYEQYF
TRBJ2-1	-	-	TRBV7-2	TGTGCCAGCAGCTTACTTCAGAGCAATGAGCAGTTCTTC	CASSLLQSNEQFF
TRBJ2-7	TRBD1	few	TRBV20-1	TGCAGTGCTAACAGGGGTGGGACCTACGAGCAGTACTTC	CSANRGGTYEQYF
TRBJ2-3	-	few	TRBV28	TGTGCCAGCAGTTCCAGCCGACTGGCCGCTAGCACAGATACGCAGTATTTT	CASSSSRLAASTDTQYF
TRBJ2-7	TRBD1	few	TRBV7-6	TGTGCCAGCAGCCGGGACAGGGTAGTTTCGTCCTACGAGCAGTACTTC	CASSRDRVVSSYEQYF
TRBJ2-7	-	-	TRBV14	TGTGCCAGCAGCCCTCGAGAGGGTGGTCTACCGAAATGGTCCTACGAGCAGTACTTC	CASSPREGGLPKWSYEQYF
TRBJ2-3	-	-	TRBV10-1	TGCGCCAGCAGTGAGTCTAAAGGGGCAGATACGCAGTATTTT	CASSESKGADTQYF
TRBJ2-7	TRBD1	-	TRBV12-3/TRBV12-4	TGTGCCAGCAGTCAATCCAGGACAGGGGGCTCCGAGCAGTACTTC	CASSQSRTGGSEQYF
TRBJ2-1	-	-	TRBV6-6	TGTGCCAGCAGCTATGAACGGCAGTTCTTC	CASSYERQFF
TRBJ2-5	-	few	TRBV10-2	TGCGCCAGCAATGGGTACTCAGGGAATGGCGAAGAGACCCAGTACTTC	CASNGYSGNGEETQYF
TRBJ2-1	-	-	TRBV6-6	TGTGCCAGCAGTTCACCTCGAAGTCTGCAGGGTTACAATGAGCAGTTCTTC	CASSSPRSLQGYNEQFF
TRBJ2-3	TRBD1	-	TRBV12-3/TRBV12-4	TGTGCCAGCAACCTCGACAGGGGGAGGGCAGATACGCAGTATTTT	CASNLDRGRADTQYF
TRBJ1-1	-	-	TRBV6-1	TGTGCCAGCAGTCTCCGAGCCGGGGGCGGCACTGAAGCTTTCTTT	CASSLRAGGGTEAFF
TRBJ2-3	-	few	TRBV20-1	TGCAGTGCTAGAGTCCCCCTAACTAGGACAGATACGCAGTATTTT	CSARVPLTRTDTQYF
TRBJ2-5	-	few	TRBV12-3/TRBV12-4	TGTGCCAGCGGAAGGACAGCCCAAGAGACCCAGTACTTC	CASGRTAQETQYF
TRBJ2-7	TRBD2	few	TRBV24-1	TGTGCCACCAGTAACGGGGGGTCCTACGAGCAGTACTTC	CATSNGGSYEQYF
TRBJ2-7	-	-	TRBV20-1	TGCAGTGCTAGAGGGGGGAGAACTTACTACGAGCAGTACTTC	CSARGGRTYYEQYF
TRBJ2-7	-	-	TRBV12-3/TRBV12-4	TGTGCCAGCAGTAGAAGCTCCGAGCAGTACTTC	CASSRSSEQYF
TRBJ2-6	-	-	TRBV28	TGTGCCAGCAGTTTTCAAGGGGTGGATGGGGCCAACGTCCTGACTTTC	CASSFQGVDGANVLTF
TRBJ1-1	TRBD1	few	TRBV20-1	TGCAGTGCTAGAAAGGGACAGGGAAGGAGGTCTGAAGCTTTCTTT	CSARKGQGRRSEAFF
TRBJ2-5	-	-	TRBV3-1	TGTGCCACCAGTAAGGGGTGGCAAGAGACCCAGTACTTC	CATSKGWQETQYF
TRBJ2-5	TRBD2	-	TRBV20-1	TGCAGTGCTAGAGATAGCGGGAGGGTCCAAGAGACCCAGTACTTC	CSARDSGRVQETQYF
TRBJ2-7	-	many	TRBV20-1	TGCAGTGCTAGAGATCCTAGGCCTCCCTACGAGCAGTACTTC	CSARDPRPPYEQYF
TRBJ1-5	-	-	TRBV6-2/TRBV6-3	TGTGCCAGCAGTTACTCGAAGGCCCTGAATCAGCCCCAGCATTTT	CASSYSKALNQPQHF
TRBJ1-2	-	-	TRBV12-3/TRBV12-4	TGTGCCAGTAAACAGGCAGCCTATGGCTACACCTTC	CASKQAAYGYTF
TRBJ2-1	TRBD1	few	TRBV5-6	TGTGCCAGCAGCTTGTGGATACAGGGGAGAGAGTGGTTCTTC	CASSLWIQGREWFF
TRBJ2-1	TRBD2	-	TRBV27	TGTGCCAGCAAAGACAACGGGAGGGCCTTCTACAATGAGCAGTTCTTC	CASKDNGRAFYNEQFF
TRBJ2-5	-	-	TRBV12-3/TRBV12-4	TGTGCCAGCAGTTTAGCAATCGAACTGGAGACCCAGTACTTC	CASSLAIELETQYF
TRBJ2-1	-	few	TRBV4-1	TGCGCCAGCAGCCAAGATCGAGGGTACAATGAGCAGTTCTTC	CASSQDRGYNEQFF
TRBJ1-4	-	-	TRBV10-3	TGTGCCACTAGCGGTGCAACTAATGAAAAACTGTTTTTT	CATSGATNEKLFF
TRBJ1-4	-	few	TRBV12-3/TRBV12-4	TGTGCCAGCAGTTTACAGGGAGGGAATGAAAAACTGTTTTTT	CASSLQGGNEKLFF